The 18 T cell receptor beta chains below come from one sample, sequenced in a study of shared clonotypes between healthy human individuals. The protocol was immunoSEQ multiplex PCR, while the TCRdb copy is restricted to in-frame clones and leaves out a portion. Among roughly 500,000 clones listed, approximately 95% were seen once. The sample comprised naive CD4+ T cells sorted from blood. Subset meaning: CD45RA+ positively selected. The receptors were gathered from a woman in her twenties or thirties in good health.

V usage is TRBV10-1 and J usage is TRBJ2-5; D is perhaps TRBD2 (5 bases). V was cut by 4 bases and J by 5 bases, with 17 bases left in between. This CDR3 is 15 amino acids long. Germline V gene lookup returns CDR1 WNHNN and CDR2 SYGVQD (reference sequence). The CDR3 bases are TGCGCCAGCAGTGGAGCGGTTGGGAGTGAGGAGACCCAGTACTTC. Translating gives CASSGAVGSEETQYF.

Here the CDR3 DNA reads TGTGCCAGCAGCGCACCGCGCCTAGCGCGGGCAGATACGCAGTATTTT. This codes for CASSAPRLARADTQYF. This chain joins TRBV13 and TRBJ2-3, with D perhaps matching TRBD2 (6 bases). The V gene lost 5 bases and the J gene lost 4 bases, with 19 bases spanning the gap. This CDR3 is built from 16 residues. Germline loops: CDR1 PRHDT, CDR2 FYEKMQ (reference sequence).

This sequence joins TRBV2 and TRBJ1-5, with a tentative D call TRBD1 (5 bases). The ends were cut back, 6 bases at V and 0 bases at J, with 12 bases in the middle. Germline V gives CDR1 SNHLY, CDR2 FYNNEI. This CDR3 comprises 15 residues. CDR3 protein: CASRGPRDSNQPQHF. Written as DNA, the CDR3 is TGTGCCAGCAGAGGGCCCAGGGATAGCAATCAGCCCCAGCATTTT.

This chain connects TRBV19 to TRBJ2-6; no definite D call. Germline V CDR1 and CDR2: LNHDA, SQIVND (reference sequence). The CDR3 extends over 14 amino acids. Trimming took off 5 bases at V and 1 base at J, with 6 bases between the two ends. The CDR3 region has the DNA TGTGCCAGTAGTCAAATATCTGGGGCCAACGTCCTGACTTTC. Its protein is CASSQISGANVLTF.

The gene calls are TRBV10-1 and TRBJ2-7; TRBD2 aligns across 12 bases. This CDR3 has 23 amino acids. Germline CDR1 and CDR2: WNHNN and SYGVQD (reference sequence). J gave up 3 bases and V 3 bases, and 27 bases lay outside the gene matches. The CDR3 loop is CASSDMTGGAFVAVTSGSYEQYF. The DNA of the CDR3 is TGCGCCAGCAGTGACATGACAGGGGGCGCCTTCGTCGCCGTGACTAGCGGGAGCTACGAGCAGTACTTC.

CDR3 coding DNA: TGCGCCAGCAGCCCGCAGGGGGCGAGCAATCAGCCCCAGCATTTT. Translation: CASSPQGASNQPQHF. The chain carries TRBV5-1 and TRBJ1-5; 8 bases align to TRBD1. Trimming removed 4 bases from V and 1 base from J; junction bases left unmatched: 4. CDR3 length: 15 amino acids. CDR1 and CDR2 from the germline V gene are SGHRS and YFSETQ.

This clone has just one count. The DNA for the CDR3 is TGTGCCAGCAGGACACAGGGGACTGAAGCTTTCTTT. Translating gives CASRTQGTEAFF. The V gene is TRBV6-6, the J gene TRBJ1-1, with 7 bases matching TRBD1. CDR1 and CDR2 from the germline V gene are MNHNY and SVGAGI (reference sequence). The CDR3 totals 12 residues. V shed 6 bases and J 5 bases; nucleotides not matched to a gene: 3.

The chain joins TRBV2 to TRBJ2-5, with 7 bases fitting TRBD2. This CDR3 is built from 17 residues. V lost 8 bases to trimming and J lost 2 bases; unmatched junction nucleotides: 17. CDR1 is SNHLY and CDR2 is FYNNEI in the germline V gene. This chain's CDR3 is CASGRNPERGEQETQYF. The CDR3 DNA is TGTGCCAGCGGAAGGAACCCTGAGCGGGGAGAACAAGAGACCCAGTACTTC.

This chain uses TRBV9 with TRBJ2-2; no clear D gene. In germline, CDR1 is SGDLS, CDR2 YYNGEE. The CDR3 is made up of 15 amino acids. Trimming pared 2 bases from V and 0 bases from J, leaving 8 bases between. CDR3 nucleotides: TGTGCCAGCAGCGTCATTGGGGCGAACACCGGGGAGCTGTTTTTT. It translates to CASSVIGANTGELFF.

This sequence joins TRBV14 and TRBJ2-3; no firm D call. The ends were cut back, 6 bases at V and 2 bases at J, with 3 bases in the middle. The CDR3 consists of 11 residues. Germline values: CDR1 SGHDN, CDR2 FVKESK. Written as DNA, the CDR3 is TGTGCCAGCAGGAACACAGATACGCAGTATTTT. Residues: CASRNTDTQYF.

J is TRBJ1-2 and V is TRBV4-1; 7 nucleotides line up with TRBD1. After removal of 1 base from V and 8 bases from J, the junction contained 7 bases not matched to a gene. Germline V lookup: CDR1 MGHRA, CDR2 YSYEKL. The CDR3 loop spans 14 amino acids. The CDR3 nucleotides are TGCGCCAGCAGCCAAGTTGGCAGGGACAGCGGCTACACCTTC. It translates to CASSQVGRDSGYTF.

J is TRBJ2-5 and V is TRBV5-4; tentatively, D is TRBD1 or TRBD2 (5 bases each). Between the trimmed V and J ends, which lost 3 bases and 4 bases, there was a span of 16 bases. In germline, CDR1 is SGHNT, CDR2 YYREEE (reference sequence). The CDR3 length is 15 residues. In DNA, the CDR3 is TGTGCCAGCAGCTCGACCCGGGACCACCGAGAGACCCAGTACTTC. It specifies CASSSTRDHRETQYF.

The sample holds a few counts of this clone. The chain joins TRBV7-9 to TRBJ1-4; D is uncertain. The CDR3 sequence is 14 residues long. The V and J ends lost 2 bases and 8 bases respectively, with 12 bases between them. CDR1 and CDR2 from the germline V gene are SEHNR and FQNEAQ (reference sequence). CDR3 amino acids: CASSLRSQGEKLFF. The CDR3 region has the DNA TGTGCCAGCAGCTTAAGAAGCCAAGGAGAAAAACTGTTTTTT.

The gene calls are TRBV5-1 and TRBJ2-3; D might be TRBD1 (5 bases). Germline-derived CDR1 and CDR2 are SGHRS and YFSETQ. The CDR3 spans 13 residues. V lost 4 bases to trimming and J lost 1 base, with 7 bases between them. The CDR3 region is CASSQQGTDTQYF. Written as DNA, the CDR3 is TGCGCCAGCAGCCAACAGGGCACAGATACGCAGTATTTT.

J is TRBJ2-3 and V is TRBV19; D ambiguous. The CDR3 sequence is 13 residues long. V was shortened by 5 bases and J by 4 bases, with 10 bases between the two germline ends. Germline values: CDR1 LNHDA, CDR2 SQIVND (reference sequence). CDR3 nucleotide sequence: TGTGCCAGTAGTCGGTTAGTTGCAGATACGCAGTATTTT. Amino acid sequence: CASSRLVADTQYF. Based on the CDR3 plus reference TRBV19 and TRBJ2-3, the full variable domain is DGGITQSPKYLFRKEGQNVTLSCEQNLNHDAMYWYRQDPGQGLRLIYYSQIVNDFQKGDIAEGYSVSREKKESFPLTVTSAQKNPTAFYLCASSRLVADTQYFGPGTRLTVL.

CDR3 protein: CASSLAGRGGKHYF. DNA of the CDR3: TGCGCCAGCAGCTTGGCTGGCAGAGGAGGGAAACATTATTTT. The rearrangement links TRBV5-1 to TRBJ1-3, with unresolved D. The V end lost 0 bases, the J end lost 16 bases, and 20 bases lay between the germline ends. This CDR3 has 14 amino acids. Germline CDR1 SGHRS, CDR2 YFSETQ. The entire variable domain, with the rest obtained from reference TRBV5-1 and TRBJ1-3, is as follows: KAGVTQTPRYLIKTRGQQVTLSCSPISGHRSVSWYQQTPGQGLQFLFEYFSETQRNKGNFPGRFSGRQFSNSRSEMNVSTLELGDSALYLCASSLAGRGGKHYFGEGSWLTVV.

V usage is TRBV5-1 and J usage is TRBJ2-1, with TRBD1 identical over 11 bases. Losses at the gene ends were 5 bases for V and 4 bases for J; bases not matched to a gene: 5. CDR3 length equals 15 residues. Per the germline V gene, CDR1 is SGHRS and CDR2 is YFSETQ. The CDR3 nucleotides read TGCGCCAGCAGACCGGGACAGGGGGGTTACAATGAGCAGTTCTTC. Encoded protein: CASRPGQGGYNEQFF.

The chain links TRBV18 to TRBJ1-1; weak D call: TRBD1 (5 bases). Trimming cost V 1 base and J 4 bases, with 22 bases left between them. The CDR3 spans 18 residues. Germline V CDR1 and CDR2: KGHSH, LQKENI. The CDR3 region is CASSPRVRANVGFTEAFF. In DNA, the CDR3 is TGTGCCAGCTCACCACGGGTCAGGGCGAACGTGGGGTTCACTGAAGCTTTCTTT.